A single sample gave rise to the 21 T cell receptor beta chains below, sequenced in a study of regulatory T cells in long-lasting Graves disease. Construction of TCR beta libraries relied on iRepertoire HTBI primers and on Arm-PCR targeting CDR3 regions. A single record per CDR3 protein comes from TCRdb applying MiXCR to the multiplex PCR reads. This table holds fewer than 650,000 distinct CDR3 sequences, 15% to 20% found once. Time point noted: newly diagnosed GD, antithyroid drugs for less than 3 months. RNA from PBMCs was the source of the TCR library. This sample was also put to use in a study of T cells in Graves' hyperthyroidism and ophthalmopathy.

Specimen: peripheral blood mononuclear cells (PBMCs), collected at new diagnosis, from a patient treated with antithyroid drugs. The receptors here all came from a man younger than 35 with Graves disease.

Remarks on this clonotype: It is likely a read error, because the conserved phenylalanine at the end of the CDR3 is missing. The V and J genes are TRBV20-1 and TRBJ2-3; 10 bases line up with TRBD2. The CDR3 has 15 amino acids. Germline CDR1 DFQATT, CDR2 SNEGSKA (reference sequence). Germline trimming cut 5 bases from V and 1 base from J; bases unmatched to any gene: 6. The CDR3 region has the DNA TGCAGTGCTCTCTCCGGGACTAGCGGCACAGATACGCAGTATCTT. It encodes CSALSGTSGTDTQYL.

This clonotype was counted only a few times. This chain connects TRBV6-1 to TRBJ1-2; TRBD1 matches at 8 bases. The junction had 8 bases not matched to a gene; V was cut back by 6 bases and J by 2 bases. The CDR3 is 15 residues long. Germline values: CDR1 MNHNS, CDR2 SASEGT. CDR3 coding DNA: TGTGCCAGCAGCGAAATCAGGGGGCTAAACTATGGCTACACCTTC. Translation gives CASSEIRGLNYGYTF.

This clonotype came up many times. In DNA, the CDR3 is TGCAGCGCTATACCGGGACTCCAAGAGACCCAGTACTTC. Translation: CSAIPGLQETQYF. This sequence joins TRBV29-1 and TRBJ2-5; TRBD2 is a possible D gene (6 bases). V lost 7 bases, J lost 1 base, and 13 bases lay in between. The CDR3 sequence is 13 residues long. From germline, CDR1 is SQVTM and CDR2 ANQGSEA.

The chain joins TRBV27 to TRBJ1-4; D uncertain. The germline V and J ends were trimmed by 5 bases and 7 bases, with 14 bases remaining between them. Germline-derived CDR1 and CDR2 are MNHEY and SMNVEV (reference sequence). The CDR3 has 14 amino acids. The CDR3 region is CASSPRGASEKLFF. CDR3 nucleotides: TGTGCCAGCAGTCCTCGAGGAGCATCTGAAAAACTGTTTTTT.

This clonotype has more than one count but fewer than ten. The CDR3 nucleotides are TGTGCCAGCAGCCAAGCCGGGAGGATGGAAGAGACCCAGTACTTC. Translating gives CASSQAGRMEETQYF. V gene TRBV3-1 combines with J gene TRBJ2-5; 7 nucleotides line up with TRBD2. With V trimmed by 1 base and J by 3 bases, 5 bases remained unmatched. Germline V gives CDR1 LGHDT, CDR2 YNNKEL (reference sequence). CDR3 length: 15 residues.

In this sample, this clonotype turned up a few times. Relative to the germline gene, one junction end is altered; a read error may explain this. The chain joins TRBV6-1 to TRBJ2-7, with 8 bases lining up with TRBD2. Per the germline V gene, CDR1 is MNHNS and CDR2 is SASEGT. This CDR3 has 13 amino acids. The CDR3 loop reads CASTNGRDYVQYF. CDR3 nucleotide sequence: TGTGCCAGCACTAACGGGAGGGACTACGTGCAGTACTTC.

This clonotype was observed many times. The genes are TRBV27 and TRBJ1-2, with D uncertain. CDR1 is MNHEY and CDR2 is SMNVEV in the germline V gene (reference sequence). This CDR3 is 13 amino acids long. Trimming left V 6 bases short and J 1 base short, with 9 bases between. The CDR3 sequence: CASSSTNNYGYTF. The CDR3 nucleotides read TGTGCCAGCAGCTCGACCAATAACTATGGCTACACCTTC.

A remark on this clonotype: The junction departs from germline at one end; a sequencing error may be responsible. The chain is built from TRBV6-1 and TRBJ2-7; TRBD1 or TRBD2 may be the D gene (7 bases each). Germline V CDR1 and CDR2: MNHNS, SASEGT. The CDR3 has 16 residues. The CDR3 coding sequence is TGTGCCGGCAGGGGGGAGGGGGGAGAGTACCCCTACGAGCAGTACTTC. Amino acids: CAGRGEGGEYPYEQYF.

This sequence joins TRBV5-6 and TRBJ1-1; possible D gene TRBD1, 6 bases. Deletions cut 1 base from V and 3 bases from J, with 16 bases between. Germline loops: CDR1 SGHDT, CDR2 YYEEEE. The CDR3 runs to 16 residues. The DNA of the CDR3 is TGTGCCAGCAGCTTGAGGGCAGGGGAAGGGGACACTGAAGCTTTCTTT. Its translation is CASSLRAGEGDTEAFF.

The chain couples TRBV5-1 to TRBJ2-7, with TRBD1 matching over 9 bases. CDR3 length: 16 residues. Germline loops: CDR1 SGHRS, CDR2 YFSETQ. V gave up 1 base and J gave up 3 bases; unmatched junction bases: 8. CDR3 sequence reads: CASSLIGTGLVYEQYF. The DNA of the CDR3 is TGCGCCAGCAGCTTGATCGGGACAGGGTTAGTCTACGAGCAGTACTTC.

This clonotype was seen a few times. CDR3 nucleotides: TGTGCCATCAGTGACGACCTCTACGAGCAGTACTTC. This codes for CAISDDLYEQYF. This rearrangement joins TRBV10-3 to TRBJ2-7; D remains unclear. CDR3 size: 12 residues. Germline assignment: CDR1 ENHRY and CDR2 SYGVKD. Trimming removed 3 bases at V and 3 bases at J, with 6 bases between.

This clonotype was counted at least ten times. The chain combines TRBV3-1 with TRBJ2-7; TRBD2 agrees at 10 bases. The V gene's germline CDR1 is LGHDT and CDR2 YNNKEL (reference sequence). The CDR3 covers 15 residues. Trimming took 5 bases from V and 4 from J; bases not matched to a gene: 8. The CDR3 nucleotides are TGTGCCAGCAGCTCAACAAGCGGGAGGGAGTACGAGCAGTACTTC. This gives the protein CASSSTSGREYEQYF.

Many counts were recorded for this clonotype. V gene TRBV3-1 combines with J gene TRBJ1-1; perhaps TRBD1 as D (6 bases). The germline V gene has CDR1 LGHDT and CDR2 YNNKEL (reference sequence). V was trimmed by 1 base and J by 5 bases, leaving 11 bases between them. This CDR3 region has 14 residues. The CDR3 DNA is TGTGCCAGCAGCCAAGGAACAGGGAGGACTGAAGCTTTCTTT. Encoded protein: CASSQGTGRTEAFF.

The rearrangement joins TRBV29-1 to TRBJ2-1; D possibly corresponds to TRBD2 (7 bases). The length of the CDR3 is 13 residues. V dropped 7 bases and J dropped 5 bases, with 15 bases sitting between them. Germline CDR1 and CDR2: SQVTM and ANQGSEA. The CDR3 coding sequence is TGCAGCGCCGCCCGGGGGGCCGACAATGAGCAGTTCTTC. Its protein is CSAARGADNEQFF.

This clonotype has just a few counts. This may be a read error: a much more frequent sequence differs by one nucleotide. Likely a read error: the CDR3 ends without its conserved phenylalanine or tryptophan. This CDR3 reads CASSSGLRNTEAFS. CDR3 nucleotides: TGTGCCAGCAGTTCAGGACTGAGGAACACTGAAGCTTTCTCT. This chain connects TRBV6-5 to TRBJ1-1, with no clear D. In germline, CDR1 is MNHEY, CDR2 SVGAGI. The CDR3 runs to 14 residues. Trimming removed 4 bases at V and 1 base at J, with 10 bases between.

The chain combines TRBV18 with TRBJ1-1; D is possibly TRBD1 (6 bases). The length of the CDR3 is 15 residues. Per germline, CDR1 KGHSH and CDR2 LQKENI. Trimming removed 3 bases from V and 4 bases from J, with 15 bases in between. The CDR3 bases are TGTGCCAGCTCACCCCTAGAGGGGGTCGGCACTGAAGCTTTCTTT. Protein product: CASSPLEGVGTEAFF.

This clonotype has ten or more counts. This chain links TRBV6-2 or TRBV6-3 with TRBJ2-7, with 9 bases aligning to TRBD2. Unmatched junction bases numbered 7, after V lost 5 bases and J lost 2 bases. The CDR3 length is 15 residues. Germline V gives CDR1 MNHEY, CDR2 SVGEGT. CDR3 amino acids: CASSGHAGGPYEQYF. CDR3 nucleotides: TGTGCCAGCAGTGGGCACGCGGGAGGGCCCTACGAGCAGTACTTC.

This clonotype was observed a few times. The chain carries TRBV12-3 or TRBV12-4 and TRBJ2-2; 8 nucleotides agree with TRBD2. The junction had 10 bases not matched to a gene; V was cut back by 5 bases and J by 5 bases. This CDR3 is 16 amino acids long. In nucleotides, the CDR3 is TGTGCCAGCAGTCCCGGGACTAGTCGGGTGACCGGGGAGCTGTTTTTT. Amino acid sequence: CASSPGTSRVTGELFF.

This chain uses TRBV7-9 with TRBJ2-3; the match to TRBD2 covers 16 bases. The ends lost 5 bases at V and 0 bases at J; junction bases unmatched: 5. This CDR3 comprises 18 residues. Per germline, CDR1 SEHNR and CDR2 FQNEAQ (reference sequence). CDR3 sequence (DNA): TGTGCCAGCAGCCTGGGACTAGCGGGAGGGCCTAGCACAGATACGCAGTATTTT. Its protein is CASSLGLAGGPSTDTQYF.

This clonotype was picked up many times. The chain combines TRBV27 with TRBJ2-5, with D uncertain. CDR1 is MNHEY, CDR2 SMNVEV, per germline (reference sequence). The CDR3 runs 14 residues. Trimming removed 5 bases from V and 2 bases from J, with 12 bases in between. Here the CDR3 DNA reads TGTGCCAGCAGTCCACAACTCACTCAAGAGACCCAGTACTTC. Protein: CASSPQLTQETQYF.

This clonotype was observed a few times. The chain is built from TRBV24-1 and TRBJ2-1; 8 bases fit TRBD1. V was pared by 7 bases and J by 2 bases, with 6 bases of the junction left unmatched. The CDR3 covers 15 residues. Per the germline V gene, CDR1 is KGHDR and CDR2 is SFDVKD. DNA of the CDR3: TGTGCCACCAGGGCCGACAGGGGCGCCTACAATGAGCAGTTCTTC. As protein: CATRADRGAYNEQFF.